This TCR beta chain emerged from a study of brain T cells in children with intractable seizures. The study, taken as a whole, reports: Clones missing pre-surgery may reflect undersampling of that blood sample. HCMV serostatus was not known, and viral specificity came from CDR3 similarity only.

On this clone itself: Its antigen is not known.

Libraries were prepared by immunoSEQ multiplex PCR; TCRdb keeps only in-frame clonotypes and omits some of them. Of about 340,000 clones in the sample, about 93% were seen once. Described time point: blood from clinic visit 5 months post-surgery; TSC patient then seizure free. Surgery cases with the highest brain T cell transcript signatures were chosen for sequencing. The CDR3 runs to 11 residues. V gave up 8 bases and J gave up 4 bases, with 9 bases separating them. CDR1 is MNHEY and CDR2 is SVGAGI in the germline V gene. V and J are TRBV6-5 and TRBJ2-7; D uncertain. The receptor was derived from a boy in the first two years of life with tuberous sclerosis and intractable seizures. Sequenced material: peripheral blood, taken roughly 5 months after surgery. CDR3 region: CASGDPYEQYF. CDR3 bases: TGTGCCAGCGGCGACCCATACGAGCAGTACTTC.